The 2 T cell receptor beta chains reported below all come from one sample, sequenced in a study of T cell responses to AZD1222 COVID-19 vaccine. Generated by immunoSEQ multiplex PCR, the TCRdb table keeps only in-frame clones and is missing some. The repertoire holds more than 150,000 clones, with 80% to 90% as singletons. The source material was peripheral blood, sampled on day 0 of AZD1222 vaccination. Source of these receptors: an adult in good health.

This clone has a single count. The chain recombines TRBV5-1 with TRBJ2-1; 9 bases match TRBD2. With V trimmed by 6 bases and J by 9 bases, 16 bases remained unmatched. This CDR3 has 16 amino acids. From germline, CDR1 is SGHRS and CDR2 YFSETQ. The CDR3 sequence is CASTPVGTSLGSEQFF. As DNA, the CDR3 is TGCGCCAGCACCCCTGTAGGGACTAGCCTCGGCAGTGAGCAGTTCTTC.

For the CDR3, the DNA is TGTGCCAGCAGACACACAGGGGAGTTACGGGATTCACCCCTCCACTTT. It yields the protein CASRHTGELRDSPLHF. The V call is TRBV27, the J call TRBJ1-6; TRBD1 matches 7 bases. Germline CDR1 and CDR2: MNHEY and SMNVEV (reference sequence). V shed 6 bases and J 8 bases; nucleotides not matched to a gene: 13. This CDR3 spans 16 amino acids.